This T cell receptor beta chain was sequenced in a study of radiation and T cells in renal cell carcinoma. Assay used: immunoSEQ multiplex PCR; TCRdb lists only in-frame clones, some missing. The sample carries tens of thousands of clones, nearly 90% recorded once. Time point of the sample: blood 4 weeks post-SBRT, at nephrectomy. Sample treatment: 15 Gy SBRT to primary tumor, nephrectomy 4 weeks later. Nephrectomy followed 15 Gy stereotactic body radiation by 4 weeks. About this clone: Antigen specificity is unknown.

General study results and limits: In blood, top tumor clones expanded by 2 weeks, shrinking by 4.

Germline CDR1 MNHNS, CDR2 SASEGT. With 6 bases removed from V and 4 bases from J, the gap between germline ends came to 6 bases. The CDR3 consists of 11 residues. The source of this sequence is a woman aged 70-85 years with renal cell carcinoma. Sequencing used blood, obtained from a patient whose treatment included radiotherapy and nephrectomy. V and J are TRBV6-1 and TRBJ1-1; D is uncertain. CDR3 nucleotide sequence: TGTGCCAGCAGCGAGGTCACTGAAGCTTTCTTT. The encoded protein is CASSEVTEAFF.